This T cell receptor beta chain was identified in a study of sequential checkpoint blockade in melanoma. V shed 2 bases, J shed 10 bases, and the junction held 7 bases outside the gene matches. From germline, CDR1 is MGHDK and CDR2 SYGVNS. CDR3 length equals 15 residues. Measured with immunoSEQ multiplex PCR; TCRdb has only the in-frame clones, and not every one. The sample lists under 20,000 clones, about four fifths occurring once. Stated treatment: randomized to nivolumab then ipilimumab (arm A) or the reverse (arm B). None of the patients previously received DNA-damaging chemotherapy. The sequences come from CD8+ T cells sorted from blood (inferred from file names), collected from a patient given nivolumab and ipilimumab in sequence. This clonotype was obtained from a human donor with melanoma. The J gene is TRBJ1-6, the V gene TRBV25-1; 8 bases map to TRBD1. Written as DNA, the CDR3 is TGTGCCAGCAGTGAAAGGACAGGGAGTGGATCACCCCTCCACTTT. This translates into CASSERTGSGSPLHF.